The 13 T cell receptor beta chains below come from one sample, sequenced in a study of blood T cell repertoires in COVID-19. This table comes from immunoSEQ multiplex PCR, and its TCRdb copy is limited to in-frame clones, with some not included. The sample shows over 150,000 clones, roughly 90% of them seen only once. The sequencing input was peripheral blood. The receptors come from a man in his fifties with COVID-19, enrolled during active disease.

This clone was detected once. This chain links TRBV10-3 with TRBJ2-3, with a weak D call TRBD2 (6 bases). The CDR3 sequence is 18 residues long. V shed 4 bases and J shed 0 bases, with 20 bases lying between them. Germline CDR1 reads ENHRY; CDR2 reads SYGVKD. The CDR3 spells CAISGRPRGGTSTDTQYF. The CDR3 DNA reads TGTGCCATCAGTGGCCGGCCGCGGGGCGGGACTAGCACAGATACGCAGTATTTT.

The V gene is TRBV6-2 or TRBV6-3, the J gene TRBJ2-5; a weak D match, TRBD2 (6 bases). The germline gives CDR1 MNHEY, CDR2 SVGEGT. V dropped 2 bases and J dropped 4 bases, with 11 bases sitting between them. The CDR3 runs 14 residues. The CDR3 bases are TGTGCCAGCAGTTACAGGGCGCGGGGAGAGACCCAGTACTTC. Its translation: CASSYRARGETQYF.

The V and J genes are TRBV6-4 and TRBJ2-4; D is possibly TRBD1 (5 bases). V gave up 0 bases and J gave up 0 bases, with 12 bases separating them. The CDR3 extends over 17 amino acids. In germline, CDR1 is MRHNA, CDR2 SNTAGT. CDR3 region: CASSDSPGLIAKNIQYF. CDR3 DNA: TGTGCCAGCAGTGACTCGCCAGGGCTGATAGCCAAAAACATTCAGTACTTC.

This chain's CDR3 is CASSYTGVSEAFF. DNA for the CDR3: TGTGCCAGCAGTTATACAGGGGTCTCTGAAGCTTTCTTT. V usage is TRBV12-3 or TRBV12-4 and J usage is TRBJ1-1, with 7 bases aligning to TRBD1. Trimming took 4 bases from V and 6 from J; bases not matched to a gene: 5. The CDR3 spans 13 residues.

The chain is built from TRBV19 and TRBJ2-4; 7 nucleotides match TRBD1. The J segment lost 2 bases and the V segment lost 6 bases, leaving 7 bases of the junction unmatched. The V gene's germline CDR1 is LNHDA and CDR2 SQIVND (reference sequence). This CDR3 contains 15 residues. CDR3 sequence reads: CASSPRQGPKNIQYF. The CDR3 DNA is TGTGCCAGTAGCCCCCGACAGGGACCCAAAAACATTCAGTACTTC.

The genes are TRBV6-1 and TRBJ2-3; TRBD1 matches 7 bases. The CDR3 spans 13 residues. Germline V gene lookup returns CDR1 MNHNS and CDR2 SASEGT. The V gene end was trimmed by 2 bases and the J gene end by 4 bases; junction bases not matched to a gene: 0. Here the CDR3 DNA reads TGTGCCAGCAGTGAACAGGGGGCAGATACGCAGTATTTT. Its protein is CASSEQGADTQYF.

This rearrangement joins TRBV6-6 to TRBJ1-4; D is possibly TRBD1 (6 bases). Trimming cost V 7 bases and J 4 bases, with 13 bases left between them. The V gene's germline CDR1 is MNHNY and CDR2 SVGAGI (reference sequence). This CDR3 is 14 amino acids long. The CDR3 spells CASTPGHFNEKLFF. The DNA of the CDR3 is TGTGCCAGCACCCCGGGACACTTTAATGAAAAACTGTTTTTT.

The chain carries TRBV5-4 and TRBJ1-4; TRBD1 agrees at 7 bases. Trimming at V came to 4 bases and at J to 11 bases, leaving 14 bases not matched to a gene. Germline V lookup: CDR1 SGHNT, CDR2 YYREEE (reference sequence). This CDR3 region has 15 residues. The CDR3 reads CASSNEARTGGKLFF. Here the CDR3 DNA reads TGTGCCAGCAGCAACGAGGCCCGGACAGGTGGGAAACTGTTTTTT.

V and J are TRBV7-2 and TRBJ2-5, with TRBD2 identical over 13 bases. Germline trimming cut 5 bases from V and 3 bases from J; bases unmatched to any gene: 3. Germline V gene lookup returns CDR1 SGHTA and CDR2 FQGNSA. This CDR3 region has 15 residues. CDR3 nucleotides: TGTGCCAGCAGCCCCGGACTAGCGGGGGAAGAGACCCAGTACTTC. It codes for CASSPGLAGEETQYF.

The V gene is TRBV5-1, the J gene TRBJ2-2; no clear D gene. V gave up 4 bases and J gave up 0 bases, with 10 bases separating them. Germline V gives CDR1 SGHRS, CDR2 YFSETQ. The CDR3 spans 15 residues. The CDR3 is CASSPQITNTGELFF. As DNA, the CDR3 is TGCGCCAGCAGCCCGCAGATTACGAACACCGGGGAGCTGTTTTTT. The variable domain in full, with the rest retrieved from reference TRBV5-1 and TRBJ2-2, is KAGVTQTPRYLIKTRGQQVTLSCSPISGHRSVSWYQQTPGQGLQFLFEYFSETQRNKGNFPGRFSGRQFSNSRSEMNVSTLELGDSALYLCASSPQITNTGELFFGEGSRLTVL.

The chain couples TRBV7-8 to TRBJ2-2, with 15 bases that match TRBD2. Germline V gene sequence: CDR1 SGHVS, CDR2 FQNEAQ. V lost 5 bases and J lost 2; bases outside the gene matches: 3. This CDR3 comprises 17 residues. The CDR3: CASSRTSGGANTGELFF. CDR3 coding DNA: TGTGCCAGCAGCCGGACTAGCGGGGGGGCAAACACCGGGGAGCTGTTTTTT. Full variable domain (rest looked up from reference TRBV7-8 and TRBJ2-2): GAGVSQSPRYKVAKRGQDVALRCDPISGHVSLFWYQQALGQGPEFLTYFQNEAQLDKSGLPSDRFFAERPEGSVSTLKIQRTQQEDSAVYLCASSRTSGGANTGELFFGEGSRLTVL.

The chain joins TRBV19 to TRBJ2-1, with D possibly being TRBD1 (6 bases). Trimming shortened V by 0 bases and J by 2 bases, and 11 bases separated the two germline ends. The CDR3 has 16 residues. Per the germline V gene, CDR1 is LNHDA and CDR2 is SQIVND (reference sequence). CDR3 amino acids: CASSIDTGLTYNEQFF. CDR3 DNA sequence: TGTGCCAGTAGTATAGATACAGGGTTAACCTACAATGAGCAGTTCTTC.

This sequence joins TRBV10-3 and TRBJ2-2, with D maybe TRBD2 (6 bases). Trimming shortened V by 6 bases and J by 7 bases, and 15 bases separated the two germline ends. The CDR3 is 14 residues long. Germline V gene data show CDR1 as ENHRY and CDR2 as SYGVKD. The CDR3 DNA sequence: TGTGCCATCAGATCCGGGGGACTTGGCGGGGAGCTGTTTTTT. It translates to CAIRSGGLGGELFF.